Below are 13 T cell receptor beta chains sequenced from a single sample in a study of regulatory T cells in long-lasting Graves disease. Time point of the sample: newly diagnosed GD, antithyroid drugs for less than 3 months. Extracted RNA from PBMCs served as the source of the TCR library. Arm-PCR of CDR3 regions and iRepertoire HTBI primers were the basis on which TCR beta libraries were built. TCRdb reprocessed the multiplex PCR reads via MiXCR and lists one record per CDR3 protein. Of roughly 610,000 distinct CDR3 sequences in the sample, roughly 16% were seen once. This same sample was also part of a study on T cells in Graves' hyperthyroidism and ophthalmopathy.

The sample in question was peripheral blood mononuclear cells (PBMCs), obtained at new diagnosis, from a patient treated with antithyroid drugs. These receptors all stem from a man aged 18 to 35 with Graves disease.

The chain employs TRBV4-2 and TRBJ1-4; D unresolved. The V gene's germline CDR1 is LGHNA and CDR2 YNFKEQ. The CDR3 spans 16 residues. The V gene lost 0 bases and the J gene lost 0 bases, with 8 bases spanning the gap. The CDR3 coding sequence is TGTGCCAGCAGCCAAGACAGGCAATCAACTAATGAAAAACTGTTTTTT. Amino acids: CASSQDRQSTNEKLFF.

The table lists this clonotype with many counts. The rearrangement joins TRBV6-1 to TRBJ1-4, with D possibly matching TRBD1 (6 bases). Germline V gene lookup returns CDR1 MNHNS and CDR2 SASEGT. Trimming took 7 bases from V and 10 from J, leaving 19 bases between them. CDR3 length: 14 amino acids. In nucleotides, the CDR3 is TGTGCCAGCACCCCCCGAGGTGGAGGGGGAAAACTGTTTTTT. Residues: CASTPRGGGGKLFF.

This clonotype has only a few counts. The chain is built from TRBV3-1 and TRBJ2-1; TRBD1 aligns across 9 bases. This CDR3 region has 17 residues. V trimming: 5 bases; J trimming: 4 bases; junction bases outside the gene matches: 12. Germline V CDR1 and CDR2: LGHDT, YNNKEL (reference sequence). The CDR3 nucleotides are TGTGCCAGCAGCTTGGACCGTAGACAGGGGGGGTACAATGAGCAGTTCTTC. This encodes CASSLDRRQGGYNEQFF.

In its sample, this clonotype was seen many times. At one end, the junction sequence differs from germline, possibly due to a read error. The chain links TRBV5-1 to TRBJ2-1; 11 bases line up with TRBD1. CDR1 is SGHRS, CDR2 YFSETQ, per germline. The CDR3 sequence is 12 residues long. The CDR3 reads CASSWTGGEQFF. The CDR3 bases are TGTGCCAGCAGTTGGACAGGGGGCGAGCAGTTCTTC.

A note on this clonotype: This may be a read error, as it is one base from a much larger clone. CDR3 nucleotide sequence: TGTGCCATCAGTGACCCATCGGCGGGCCTCCTAGATGAGCAGTACTTC. This sequence encodes CAISDPSAGLLDEQYF. The chain is built from TRBV10-3 and TRBJ2-1; possibly TRBD2 for D (5 bases). TRBJ2-7 explains the end of the DNA better; the J call may be wrong. The CDR3 runs to 16 residues. Germline CDR1 ENHRY, CDR2 SYGVKD.

This clonotype was counted at least ten times. The chain has TRBV6-9 and TRBJ2-1, with D possibly matching TRBD1 (8 bases). Germline values: CDR1 MNHGY, CDR2 SVAAGI. V was clipped by 4 bases and J by 1 base, with 14 bases between them. The CDR3 is 16 amino acids. The CDR3 region is CASSSLQGGSYNEQFF. The CDR3 DNA sequence: TGTGCCAGCAGTTCCCTACAGGGGGGGTCCTACAATGAGCAGTTCTTC.

The chain carries TRBV20-1 and TRBJ1-5, with no clear D. The CDR3 runs to 15 residues. Germline loops: CDR1 DFQATT, CDR2 SNEGSKA (reference sequence). Trimming removed 1 base from V and 4 bases from J, with 14 bases in between. The CDR3 reads CSARVLTDENQPQHF. The CDR3 coding sequence is TGCAGTGCTAGAGTGCTTACGGACGAGAATCAGCCCCAGCATTTT.

This clonotype was detected a few times. The chain combines TRBV28 with TRBJ1-5; D unclear. V dropped 3 bases and J dropped 0 bases, with 9 bases sitting between them. The CDR3 runs to 15 residues. Germline V gene lookup returns CDR1 MDHEN and CDR2 SYDVKM. The CDR3 DNA reads TGTGCCAGCAGTTTTACGGCGAATAGCAATCAGCCCCAGCATTTT. Translation: CASSFTANSNQPQHF.

This clonotype occurred many times. The chain combines TRBV4-1 with TRBJ2-7; D is perhaps TRBD1 (6 bases). This CDR3 has 14 amino acids. Germline V lookup: CDR1 MGHRA, CDR2 YSYEKL. Deletions cut 1 base from V and 3 bases from J, with 10 bases between. CDR3 residues: CASSQVDRYYEQYF. CDR3 nucleotides: TGCGCCAGCAGCCAAGTTGACAGGTACTACGAGCAGTACTTC.

This clonotype was found a few times. J is TRBJ1-4 and V is TRBV10-3; D not resolved. The germline V gene has CDR1 ENHRY and CDR2 SYGVKD. CDR3 length: 13 residues. Trimming stripped 4 bases from V and 5 bases from J, with 8 bases between. CDR3 loop: CAISGRENEKLFF. As DNA, the CDR3 is TGTGCCATCAGTGGTCGGGAGAATGAAAAACTGTTTTTT.

The chain links TRBV7-9 to TRBJ2-1; 13 bases fit TRBD2. The CDR3 covers 17 residues. Germline trimming cut 5 bases from V and 2 bases from J; bases unmatched to any gene: 6. The V gene's germline CDR1 is SEHNR and CDR2 FQNEAQ (reference sequence). CDR3 protein: CASSPPGLAGTYNEQFF. The CDR3 DNA follows: TGTGCCAGCAGCCCCCCGGGACTAGCGGGGACCTACAATGAGCAGTTCTTC.

This clonotype was detected ten times or more. The chain joins TRBV20-1 to TRBJ2-1; 11 nucleotides line up with TRBD2. Germline CDR1 reads DFQATT; CDR2 reads SNEGSKA (reference sequence). CDR3 length: 14 residues. V shed 3 bases and J 8 bases; nucleotides not matched to a gene: 6. CDR3 in amino acids: CSASKLAGVDEQFF. The CDR3 bases are TGCAGTGCTAGTAAACTAGCGGGAGTGGATGAGCAGTTCTTC.

Note on this clonotype: A single base separates this from a much larger clone, so it may be a read error. This rearrangement joins TRBV5-1 to TRBJ1-5, with D possibly being TRBD1 (5 bases). The length of the CDR3 is 15 residues. The germline V and J ends were trimmed by 2 bases and 4 bases, with 13 bases remaining between them. Germline V gene data show CDR1 as SGHRS and CDR2 as YFSETQ. For the CDR3, the DNA is TGCGCCAGCAGCTTCGGGGCAGAACTTAATCAGCCCCAGCATTTT. It specifies CASSFGAELNQPQHF.